This is a list of T cell receptor beta chains from one sample in a study of radiotherapy plus CTLA-4 blockade in lung cancer. Data came from immunoSEQ multiplex PCR; TCRdb stores just in-frame clones and leaves some out. The data contain fewer than 140,000 clones, more than 75% of them seen just once; the ten biggest clones take up over 2%. Source: peripheral blood, taken from a patient treated with radiotherapy plus ipilimumab. These receptors were obtained from a human donor with non-small cell lung cancer that progressed on radiotherapy plus ipilimumab. Some clones in this sample may be carry-over from other donors' samples. The conserved cysteine and the conserved F or W are not part of the CDR3 here. The order of the fields is V gene, CDR3 protein.

TRBV5-4	ASSGGQTIYYGYT
TRBV28	ASSDTRQGKETQY
TRBV7-3	ASSFPTAPGANVLT
TRBV5-1	ASSPNPLQGGGEKLF
TRBV29-1	SVELGGPDTQY
TRBV11-2	ASSLIPTSYNEQF
TRBV4-1	ASSQVVEGGYT
TRBV5-8	ASRRLAGGQETQY
TRBV18	ASSPLTDSYEQY
TRBV6-5	ASSYGGGAYEQY
TRBV9	ASSAPPLAGEHEQY
TRBV21-1	ASSKAKQGGPLLLYGYT
TRBV5-6	ASGFLGLNTEAF
TRBV19	ASSIGASSYNSPLH
TRBV5-4	ASSSGTRGQETQY
TRBV19	ASSIRQGFHNSPLH
TRBV5-1	ASSLQPGHLNEKLF
TRBV29-1	SVDEQGRIGETQY
TRBV28	ASSLEATSTDTQY
TRBV10-3	AISDPDRGRGDTQY
TRBV23-1	ASSHRIPGGGRYEQY
TRBV7-2	ASSLWSQSTDTQY
TRBV7-2	ASSLIQVYGYT
TRBV5-5	ASSLAVQETQY
TRBV7-2	ASSLVRIAGAAGGNEQF